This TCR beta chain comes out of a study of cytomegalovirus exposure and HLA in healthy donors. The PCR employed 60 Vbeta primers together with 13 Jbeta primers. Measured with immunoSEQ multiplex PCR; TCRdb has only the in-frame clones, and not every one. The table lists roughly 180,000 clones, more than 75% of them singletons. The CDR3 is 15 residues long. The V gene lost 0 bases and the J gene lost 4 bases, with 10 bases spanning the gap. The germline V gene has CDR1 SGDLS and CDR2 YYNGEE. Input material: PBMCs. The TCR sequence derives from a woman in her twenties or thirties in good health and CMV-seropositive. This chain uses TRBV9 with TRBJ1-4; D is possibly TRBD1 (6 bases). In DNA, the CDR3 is TGTGCCAGCAGCGTAGATGGGACAAGTAATGAAAAACTGTTTTTT. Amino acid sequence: CASSVDGTSNEKLFF. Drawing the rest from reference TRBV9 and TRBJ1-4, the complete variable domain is DSGVTQTPKHLITATGQRVTLRCSPRSGDLSVYWYQQSLDQGLQFLIQYYNGEERAKGNILERFSAQQFPDLHSELNLSSLELGDSALYFCASSVDGTSNEKLFFGSGTQLSVL.